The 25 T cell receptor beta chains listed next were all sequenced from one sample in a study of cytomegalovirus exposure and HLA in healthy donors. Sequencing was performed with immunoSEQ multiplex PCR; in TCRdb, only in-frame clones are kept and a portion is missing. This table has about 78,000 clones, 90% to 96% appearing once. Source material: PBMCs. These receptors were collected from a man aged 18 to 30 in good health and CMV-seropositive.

The CDR3 DNA reads TGTGCCAGCAGCCGCTGGACAGGGGCGACGAACACCGGGGAGCTGTTTTTT. This codes for CASSRWTGATNTGELFF. The chain uses TRBV7-2 and TRBJ2-2; 9 bases are shared with TRBD1. V trimming: 5 bases; J trimming: 0 bases; junction bases outside the gene matches: 7. There are 17 residues in the CDR3. Germline CDR1 is SGHTA and CDR2 is FQGNSA.

The CDR3 region has the DNA TGTGCCAGCAGCCAAGCAGCGGGAGCCTTTTACAATGAGCAGTTCTTC. Translating it yields CASSQAAGAFYNEQFF. This chain links TRBV14 with TRBJ2-1, with 8 bases lining up with TRBD2. After removal of 1 base from V and 4 bases from J, the junction contained 6 bases not matched to a gene. Germline V CDR1 and CDR2: SGHDN, FVKESK. There are 16 residues in the CDR3. The full variable domain, rest sourced from reference TRBV14 and TRBJ2-1, is EAGVTQFPSHSVIEKGQTVTLRCDPISGHDNLYWYRRVMGKEIKFLLHFVKESKQDESGMPNNRFLAERTGGTYSTLKVQPAELEDSGVYFCASSQAAGAFYNEQFFGPGTRLTVL.

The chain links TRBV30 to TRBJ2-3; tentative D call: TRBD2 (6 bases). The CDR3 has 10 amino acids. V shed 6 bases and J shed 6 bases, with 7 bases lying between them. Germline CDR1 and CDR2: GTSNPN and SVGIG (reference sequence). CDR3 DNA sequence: TGTGCCTGCGGAGGGGATACGCAGTATTTT. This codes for CACGGDTQYF. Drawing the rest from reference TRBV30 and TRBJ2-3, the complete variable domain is SQTIHQWPATLVQPVGSPLSLECTVEGTSNPNLYWYRQAAGRGLQLLFYSVGIGQISSEVPQNLSASRPQDRQFILSSKKLLLSDSGFYLCACGGDTQYFGPGTRLTVL.

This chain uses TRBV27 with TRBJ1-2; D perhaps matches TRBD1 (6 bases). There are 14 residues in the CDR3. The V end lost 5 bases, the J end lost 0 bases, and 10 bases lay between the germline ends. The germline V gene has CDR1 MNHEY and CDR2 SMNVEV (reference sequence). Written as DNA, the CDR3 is TGTGCCAGCAGTACCGGGACAACTAACTATGGCTACACCTTC. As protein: CASSTGTTNYGYTF.

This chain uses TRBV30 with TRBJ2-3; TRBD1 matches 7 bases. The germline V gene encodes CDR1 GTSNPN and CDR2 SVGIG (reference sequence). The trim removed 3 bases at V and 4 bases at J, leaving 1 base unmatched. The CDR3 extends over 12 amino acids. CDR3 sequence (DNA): TGTGCCTGGAGCCAGGGGGCAGATACGCAGTATTTT. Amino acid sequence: CAWSQGADTQYF.

The CDR3 bases are TGCGCCAGCAGCTCGGGGACAGGGGAGAACACTGAAGCTTTCTTT. It codes for CASSSGTGENTEAFF. The chain combines TRBV5-1 with TRBJ1-1; the match to TRBD1 covers 10 bases. Trimming cost V 3 bases and J 1 base; bases outside gene matches: 3. CDR3 size: 15 residues. The germline CDR1 and CDR2 sequences are SGHRS and YFSETQ.

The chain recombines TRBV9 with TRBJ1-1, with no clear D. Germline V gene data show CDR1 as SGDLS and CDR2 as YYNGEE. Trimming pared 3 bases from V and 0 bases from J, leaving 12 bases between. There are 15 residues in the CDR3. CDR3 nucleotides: TGTGCCAGCAGCGCCACAGACATCATGAACACTGAAGCTTTCTTT. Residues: CASSATDIMNTEAFF.

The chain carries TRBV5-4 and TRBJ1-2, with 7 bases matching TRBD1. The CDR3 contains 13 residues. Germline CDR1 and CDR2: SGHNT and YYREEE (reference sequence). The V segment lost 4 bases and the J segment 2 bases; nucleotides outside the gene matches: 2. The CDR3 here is CASSRGQNYGYTF. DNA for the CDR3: TGTGCCAGCAGCCGGGGACAGAACTATGGCTACACCTTC.

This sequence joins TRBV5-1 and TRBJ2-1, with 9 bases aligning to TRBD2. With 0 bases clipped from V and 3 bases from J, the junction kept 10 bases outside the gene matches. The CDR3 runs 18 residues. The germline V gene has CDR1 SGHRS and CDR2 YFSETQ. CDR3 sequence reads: CASSLGIAGVLGYNEQFF. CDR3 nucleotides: TGCGCCAGCAGCTTGGGGATAGCGGGAGTGCTGGGCTACAATGAGCAGTTCTTC. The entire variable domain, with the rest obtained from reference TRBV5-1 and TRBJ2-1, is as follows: KAGVTQTPRYLIKTRGQQVTLSCSPISGHRSVSWYQQTPGQGLQFLFEYFSETQRNKGNFPGRFSGRQFSNSRSEMNVSTLELGDSALYLCASSLGIAGVLGYNEQFFGPGTRLTVL.

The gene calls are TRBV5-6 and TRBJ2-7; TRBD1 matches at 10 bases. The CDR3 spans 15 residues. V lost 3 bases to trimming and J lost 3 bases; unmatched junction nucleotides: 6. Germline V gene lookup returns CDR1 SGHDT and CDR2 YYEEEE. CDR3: CASSSTGTGVYEQYF. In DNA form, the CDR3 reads TGTGCCAGCAGCTCGACCGGGACAGGGGTCTACGAGCAGTACTTC.

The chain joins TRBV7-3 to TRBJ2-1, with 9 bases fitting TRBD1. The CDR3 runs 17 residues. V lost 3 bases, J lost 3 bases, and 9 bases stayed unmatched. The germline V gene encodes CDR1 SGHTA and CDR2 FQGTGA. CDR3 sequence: CASSFTPGQGFYNEQFF. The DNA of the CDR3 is TGTGCCAGCAGCTTTACCCCGGGACAGGGCTTCTACAATGAGCAGTTCTTC.

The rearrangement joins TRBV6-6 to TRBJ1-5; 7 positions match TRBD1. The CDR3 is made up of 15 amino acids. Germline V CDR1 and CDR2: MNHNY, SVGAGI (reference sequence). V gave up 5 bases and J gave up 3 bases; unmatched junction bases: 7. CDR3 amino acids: CASSPDRASNQPQHF. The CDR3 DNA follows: TGTGCCAGCAGTCCAGACAGGGCCTCCAATCAGCCCCAGCATTTT.

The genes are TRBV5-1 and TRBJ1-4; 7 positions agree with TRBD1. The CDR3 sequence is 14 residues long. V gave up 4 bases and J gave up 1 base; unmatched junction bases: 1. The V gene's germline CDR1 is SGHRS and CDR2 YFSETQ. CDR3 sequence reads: CASSRQGTNEKLFF. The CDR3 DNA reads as TGCGCCAGCAGCCGACAGGGAACTAATGAAAAACTGTTTTTT. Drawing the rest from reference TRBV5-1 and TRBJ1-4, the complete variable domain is KAGVTQTPRYLIKTRGQQVTLSCSPISGHRSVSWYQQTPGQGLQFLFEYFSETQRNKGNFPGRFSGRQFSNSRSEMNVSTLELGDSALYLCASSRQGTNEKLFFGSGTQLSVL.

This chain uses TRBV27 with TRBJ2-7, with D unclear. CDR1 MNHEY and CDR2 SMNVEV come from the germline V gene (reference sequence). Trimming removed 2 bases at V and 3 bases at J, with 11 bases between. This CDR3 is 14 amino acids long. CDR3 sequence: CASSLIGSLYEQYF. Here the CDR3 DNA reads TGTGCCAGCAGTTTAATCGGGTCTCTCTACGAGCAGTACTTC.

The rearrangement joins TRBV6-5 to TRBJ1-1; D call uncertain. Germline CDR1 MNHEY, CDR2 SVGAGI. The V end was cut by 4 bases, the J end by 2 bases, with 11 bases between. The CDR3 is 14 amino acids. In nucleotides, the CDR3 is TGTGCCAGCAGTTCCCCCTCCCCCAACACTGAAGCTTTCTTT. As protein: CASSSPSPNTEAFF.

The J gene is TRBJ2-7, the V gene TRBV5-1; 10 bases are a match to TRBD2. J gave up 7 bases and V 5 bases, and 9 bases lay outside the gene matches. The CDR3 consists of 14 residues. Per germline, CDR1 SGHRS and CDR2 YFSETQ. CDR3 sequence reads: CASSSSGSGGEQYF. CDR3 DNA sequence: TGCGCCAGCAGTTCTAGCGGGAGCGGTGGGGAGCAGTACTTC.

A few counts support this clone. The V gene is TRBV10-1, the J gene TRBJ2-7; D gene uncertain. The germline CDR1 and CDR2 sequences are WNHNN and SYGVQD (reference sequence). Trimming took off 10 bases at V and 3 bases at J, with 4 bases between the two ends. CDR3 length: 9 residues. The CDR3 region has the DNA TGCGCCACCTACTACGAGCAGTACTTC. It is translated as CATYYEQYF.

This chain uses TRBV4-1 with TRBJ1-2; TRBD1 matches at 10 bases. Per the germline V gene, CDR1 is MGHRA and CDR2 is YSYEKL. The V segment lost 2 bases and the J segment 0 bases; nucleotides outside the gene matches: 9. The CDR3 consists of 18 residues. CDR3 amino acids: CASSQQGTGATSNYGYTF. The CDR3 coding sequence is TGCGCCAGCAGCCAACAAGGGACAGGGGCCACCTCTAACTATGGCTACACCTTC.

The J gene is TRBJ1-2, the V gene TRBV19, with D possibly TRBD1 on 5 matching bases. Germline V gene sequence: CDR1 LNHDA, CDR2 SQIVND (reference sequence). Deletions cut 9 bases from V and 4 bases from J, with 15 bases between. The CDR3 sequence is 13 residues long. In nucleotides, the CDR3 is TGTGCCAGCCGGTCGCAGGGTAGCTATGGCTACACCTTC. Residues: CASRSQGSYGYTF.

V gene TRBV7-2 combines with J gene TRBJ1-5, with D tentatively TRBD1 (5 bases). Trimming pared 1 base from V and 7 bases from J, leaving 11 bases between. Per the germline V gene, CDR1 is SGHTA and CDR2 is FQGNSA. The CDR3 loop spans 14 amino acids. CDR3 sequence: CASSLVIGGQPQHF. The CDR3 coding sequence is TGTGCCAGCAGCTTAGTCATCGGGGGGCAGCCCCAGCATTTT.

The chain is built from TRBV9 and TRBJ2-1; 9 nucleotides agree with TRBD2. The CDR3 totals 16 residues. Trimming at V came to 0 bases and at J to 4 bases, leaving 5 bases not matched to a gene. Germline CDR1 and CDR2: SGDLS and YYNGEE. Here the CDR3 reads CASSVETSGRYNEQFF. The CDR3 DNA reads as TGTGCCAGCAGCGTAGAGACTAGCGGAAGATACAATGAGCAGTTCTTC.

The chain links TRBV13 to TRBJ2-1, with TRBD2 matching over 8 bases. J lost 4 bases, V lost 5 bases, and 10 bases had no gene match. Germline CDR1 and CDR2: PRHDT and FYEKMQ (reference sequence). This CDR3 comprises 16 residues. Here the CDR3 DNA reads TGTGCCAGCAGCATGATGAAGCGGGGGAAATACAATGAGCAGTTCTTC. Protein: CASSMMKRGKYNEQFF.

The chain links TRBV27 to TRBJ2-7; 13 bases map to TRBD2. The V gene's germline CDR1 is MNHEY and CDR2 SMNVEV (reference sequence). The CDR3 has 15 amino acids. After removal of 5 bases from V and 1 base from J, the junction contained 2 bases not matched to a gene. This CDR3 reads CASSRGLAGSYEQYF. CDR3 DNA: TGTGCCAGCAGTCGGGGACTAGCGGGGTCCTACGAGCAGTACTTC.

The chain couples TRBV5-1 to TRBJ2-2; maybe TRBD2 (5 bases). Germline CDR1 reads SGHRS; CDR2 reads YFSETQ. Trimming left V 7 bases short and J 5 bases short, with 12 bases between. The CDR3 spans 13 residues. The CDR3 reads CASAFGGTGELFF. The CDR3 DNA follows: TGCGCCAGCGCCTTCGGCGGGACCGGGGAGCTGTTTTTT. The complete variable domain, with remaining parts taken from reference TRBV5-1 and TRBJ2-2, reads KAGVTQTPRYLIKTRGQQVTLSCSPISGHRSVSWYQQTPGQGLQFLFEYFSETQRNKGNFPGRFSGRQFSNSRSEMNVSTLELGDSALYLCASAFGGTGELFFGEGSRLTVL.

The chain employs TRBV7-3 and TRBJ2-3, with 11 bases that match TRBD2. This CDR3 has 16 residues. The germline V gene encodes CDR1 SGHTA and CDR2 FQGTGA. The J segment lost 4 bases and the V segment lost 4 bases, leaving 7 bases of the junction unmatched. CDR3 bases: TGTGCCAGCAGCTCACGGGGACTAGCGGCTCCAGATACGCAGTATTTT. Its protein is CASSSRGLAAPDTQYF.